This T cell receptor (beta chain) was captured by sequencing in a study of blood T cell repertoires in COVID-19. Across the study: Samples of COVID-19 (acute and convalescent) were obtained from the United States, Italy and Spain. PBMCs, B-cell-depleted T cells, or T cells were the source of the cDNA or gDNA that made up the material.

Trimming pared 5 bases from V and 1 base from J, leaving 8 bases between. CDR3 length: 13 residues. Per the germline V gene, CDR1 is LNHDA and CDR2 is SQIVND (reference sequence). Generated by immunoSEQ multiplex PCR, the TCRdb table keeps only in-frame clones and is missing some. The sample consists of some 100,000 clones, roughly 85% of them appearing once. This rearrangement joins TRBV19 to TRBJ1-1, with D perhaps TRBD1 (5 bases). The clonotype comes from a woman between 65 and 79 years old with active or convalescent COVID-19. Sequenced input: peripheral blood. CDR3 nucleotide sequence: TGTGCCAGTAGTCTCACAGGGAACACTGAAGCTTTCTTT. This encodes CASSLTGNTEAFF. The whole variable domain, filled in from reference TRBV19 and TRBJ1-1, reads DGGITQSPKYLFRKEGQNVTLSCEQNLNHDAMYWYRQDPGQGLRLIYYSQIVNDFQKGDIAEGYSVSREKKESFPLTVTSAQKNPTAFYLCASSLTGNTEAFFGQGTRLTVV.